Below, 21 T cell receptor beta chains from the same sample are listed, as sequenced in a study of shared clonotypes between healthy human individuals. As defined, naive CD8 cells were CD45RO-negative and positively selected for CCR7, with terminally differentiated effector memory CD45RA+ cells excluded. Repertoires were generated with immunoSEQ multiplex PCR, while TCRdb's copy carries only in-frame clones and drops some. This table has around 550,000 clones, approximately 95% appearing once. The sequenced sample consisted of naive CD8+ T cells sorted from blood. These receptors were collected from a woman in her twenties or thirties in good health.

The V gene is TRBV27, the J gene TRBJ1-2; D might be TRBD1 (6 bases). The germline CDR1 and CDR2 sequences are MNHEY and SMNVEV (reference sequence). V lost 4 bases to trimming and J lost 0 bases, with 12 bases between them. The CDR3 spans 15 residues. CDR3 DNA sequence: TGTGCCAGCAGTTCCCAAGGACAGACTAACTATGGCTACACCTTC. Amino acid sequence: CASSSQGQTNYGYTF.

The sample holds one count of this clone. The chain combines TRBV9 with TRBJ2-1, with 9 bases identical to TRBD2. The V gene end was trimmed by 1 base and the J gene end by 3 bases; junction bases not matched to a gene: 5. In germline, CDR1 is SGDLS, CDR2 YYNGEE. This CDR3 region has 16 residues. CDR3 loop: CASSVMASGDYNEQFF. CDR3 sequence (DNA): TGTGCCAGCAGCGTAATGGCTAGCGGGGACTACAATGAGCAGTTCTTC.

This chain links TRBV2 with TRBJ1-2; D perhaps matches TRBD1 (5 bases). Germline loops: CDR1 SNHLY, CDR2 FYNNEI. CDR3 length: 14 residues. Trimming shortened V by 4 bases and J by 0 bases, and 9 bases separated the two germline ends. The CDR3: CASSGGGPNYGYTF. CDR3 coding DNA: TGTGCCAGCAGTGGCGGGGGACCTAACTATGGCTACACCTTC.

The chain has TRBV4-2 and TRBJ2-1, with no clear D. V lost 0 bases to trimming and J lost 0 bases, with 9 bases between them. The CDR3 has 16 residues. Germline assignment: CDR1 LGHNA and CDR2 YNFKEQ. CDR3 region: CASSQDVLNSYNEQFF. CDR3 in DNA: TGTGCCAGCAGCCAAGACGTTCTCAACTCCTACAATGAGCAGTTCTTC.

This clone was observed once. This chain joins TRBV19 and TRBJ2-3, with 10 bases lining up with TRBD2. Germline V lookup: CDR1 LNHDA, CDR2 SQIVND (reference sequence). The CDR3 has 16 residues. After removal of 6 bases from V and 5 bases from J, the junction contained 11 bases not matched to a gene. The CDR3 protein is CASSPGLADTRDTQYF. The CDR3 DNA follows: TGTGCCAGTAGCCCCGGACTAGCGGACACAAGAGATACGCAGTATTTT. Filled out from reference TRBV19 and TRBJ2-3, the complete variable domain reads DGGITQSPKYLFRKEGQNVTLSCEQNLNHDAMYWYRQDPGQGLRLIYYSQIVNDFQKGDIAEGYSVSREKKESFPLTVTSAQKNPTAFYLCASSPGLADTRDTQYFGPGTRLTVL.

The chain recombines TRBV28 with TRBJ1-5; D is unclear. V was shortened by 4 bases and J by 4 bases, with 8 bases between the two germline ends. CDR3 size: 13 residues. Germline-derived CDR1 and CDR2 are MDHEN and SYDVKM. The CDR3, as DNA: TGTGCCAGCAGTTCTCCGGCAAATCAGCCCCAGCATTTT. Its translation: CASSSPANQPQHF.

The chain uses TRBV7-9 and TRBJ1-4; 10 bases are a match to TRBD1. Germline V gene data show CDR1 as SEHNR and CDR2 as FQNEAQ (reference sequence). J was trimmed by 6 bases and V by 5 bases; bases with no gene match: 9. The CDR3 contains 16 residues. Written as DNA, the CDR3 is TGTGCCAGCAGCCATCGGTTTGGACAGGGGGATGAAAAACTGTTTTTT. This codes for CASSHRFGQGDEKLFF. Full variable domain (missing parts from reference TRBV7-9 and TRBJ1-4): DTGVSQNPRHKITKRGQNVTFRCDPISEHNRLYWYRQTLGQGPEFLTYFQNEAQLEKSRLLSDRFSAERPKGSFSTLEIQRTEQGDSAMYLCASSHRFGQGDEKLFFGSGTQLSVL.

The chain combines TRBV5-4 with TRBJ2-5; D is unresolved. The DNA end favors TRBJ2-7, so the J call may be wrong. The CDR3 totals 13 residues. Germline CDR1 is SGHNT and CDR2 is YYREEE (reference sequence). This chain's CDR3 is CASSLRSSYEQYF. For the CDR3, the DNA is TGTGCCAGCAGCCTTAGGAGCTCCTACGAGCAGTACTTC.

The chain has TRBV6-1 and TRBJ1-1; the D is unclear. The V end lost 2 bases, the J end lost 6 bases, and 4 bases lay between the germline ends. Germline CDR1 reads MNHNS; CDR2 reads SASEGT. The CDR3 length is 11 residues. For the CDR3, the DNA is TGTGCCAGCAGTGAATTGTCTGAAGCTTTCTTT. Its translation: CASSELSEAFF.

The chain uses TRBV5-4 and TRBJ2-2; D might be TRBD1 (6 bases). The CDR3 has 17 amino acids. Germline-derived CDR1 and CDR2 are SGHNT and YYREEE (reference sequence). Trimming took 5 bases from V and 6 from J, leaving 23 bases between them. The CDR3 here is CASSSITQGIWAGELFF. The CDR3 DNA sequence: TGTGCCAGCAGTTCGATTACACAGGGAATTTGGGCCGGGGAGCTGTTTTTT.

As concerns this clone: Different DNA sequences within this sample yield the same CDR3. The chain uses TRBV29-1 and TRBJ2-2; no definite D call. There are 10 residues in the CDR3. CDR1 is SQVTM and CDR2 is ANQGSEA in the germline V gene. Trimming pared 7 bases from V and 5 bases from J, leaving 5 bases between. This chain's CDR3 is CSAWTGELFF. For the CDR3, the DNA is TGCAGCGCCTGGACCGGGGAGCTGTTTTTT.

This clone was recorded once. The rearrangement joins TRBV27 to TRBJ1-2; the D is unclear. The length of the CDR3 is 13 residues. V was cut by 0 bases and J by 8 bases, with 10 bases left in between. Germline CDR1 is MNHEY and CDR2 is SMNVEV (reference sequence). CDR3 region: CASSLSAALGYTF. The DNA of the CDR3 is TGTGCCAGCAGTTTATCGGCGGCCTTGGGCTACACCTTC.

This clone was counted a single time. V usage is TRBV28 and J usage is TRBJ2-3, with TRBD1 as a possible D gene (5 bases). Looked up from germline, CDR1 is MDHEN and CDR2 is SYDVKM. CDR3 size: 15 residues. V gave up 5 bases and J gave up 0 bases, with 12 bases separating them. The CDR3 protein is CASSPTVFSTDTQYF. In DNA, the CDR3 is TGTGCCAGCAGTCCGACAGTTTTTAGCACAGATACGCAGTATTTT.

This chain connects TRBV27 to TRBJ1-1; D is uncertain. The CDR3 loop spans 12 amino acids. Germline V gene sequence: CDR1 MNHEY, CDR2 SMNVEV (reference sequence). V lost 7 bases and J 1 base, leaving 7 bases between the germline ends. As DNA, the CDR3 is TGTGCCAGCATCGGCGGGAACACTGAAGCTTTCTTT. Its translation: CASIGGNTEAFF.

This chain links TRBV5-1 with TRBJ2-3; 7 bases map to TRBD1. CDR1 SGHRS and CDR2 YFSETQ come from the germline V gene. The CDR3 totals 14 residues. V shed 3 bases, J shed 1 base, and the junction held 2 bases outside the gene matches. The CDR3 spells CASSYDRGTDTQYF. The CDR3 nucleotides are TGCGCCAGCAGCTACGACAGGGGCACAGATACGCAGTATTTT.

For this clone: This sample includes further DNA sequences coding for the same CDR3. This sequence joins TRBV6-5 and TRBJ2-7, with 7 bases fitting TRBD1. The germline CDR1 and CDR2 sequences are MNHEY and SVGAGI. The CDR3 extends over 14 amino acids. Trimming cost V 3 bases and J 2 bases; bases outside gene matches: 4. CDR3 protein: CASSYSGTAYEQYF. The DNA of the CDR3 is TGTGCCAGCAGTTATTCCGGGACAGCCTACGAGCAGTACTTC.

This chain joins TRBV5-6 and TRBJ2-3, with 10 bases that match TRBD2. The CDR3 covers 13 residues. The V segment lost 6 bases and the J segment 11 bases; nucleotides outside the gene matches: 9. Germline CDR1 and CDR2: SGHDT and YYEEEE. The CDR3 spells CASKSPSGREQYF. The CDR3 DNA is TGTGCCAGCAAAAGCCCTAGCGGGAGAGAGCAGTATTTT.

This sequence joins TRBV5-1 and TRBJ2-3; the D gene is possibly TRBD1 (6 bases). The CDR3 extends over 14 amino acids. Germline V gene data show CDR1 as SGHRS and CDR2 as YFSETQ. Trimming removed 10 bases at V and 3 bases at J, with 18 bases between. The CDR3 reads CAAQQGLVTDTQYF. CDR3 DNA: TGCGCCGCTCAACAGGGTTTGGTAACAGATACGCAGTATTTT.

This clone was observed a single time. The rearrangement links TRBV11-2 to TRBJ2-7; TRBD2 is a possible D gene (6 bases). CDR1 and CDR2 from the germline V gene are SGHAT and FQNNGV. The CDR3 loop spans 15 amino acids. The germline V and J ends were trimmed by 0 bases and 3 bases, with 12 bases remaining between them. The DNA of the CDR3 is TGTGCCAGCAGCTTAGATCGCCTGCGGGGCTACGAGCAGTACTTC. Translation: CASSLDRLRGYEQYF.

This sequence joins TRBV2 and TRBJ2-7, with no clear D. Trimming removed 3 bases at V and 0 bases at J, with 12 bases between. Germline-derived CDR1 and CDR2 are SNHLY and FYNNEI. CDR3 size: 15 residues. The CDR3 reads CASSESHGSSYEQYF. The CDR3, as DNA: TGTGCCAGCAGTGAGTCACATGGAAGCTCCTACGAGCAGTACTTC. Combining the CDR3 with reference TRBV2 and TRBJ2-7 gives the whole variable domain EPEVTQTPSHQVTQMGQEVILRCVPISNHLYFYWYRQILGQKVEFLVSFYNNEISEKSEIFDDQFSVERPDGSNFTLKIRSTKLEDSAMYFCASSESHGSSYEQYFGPGTRLTVT.

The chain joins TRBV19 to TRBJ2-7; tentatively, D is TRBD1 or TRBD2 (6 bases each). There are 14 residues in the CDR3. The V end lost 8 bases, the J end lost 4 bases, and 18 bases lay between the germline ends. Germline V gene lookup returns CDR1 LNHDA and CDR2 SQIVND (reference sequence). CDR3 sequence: CASSAATGGYEQYF. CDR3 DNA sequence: TGTGCCAGTTCCGCGGCGACAGGAGGGTACGAGCAGTACTTC. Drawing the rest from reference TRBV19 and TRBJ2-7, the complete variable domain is DGGITQSPKYLFRKEGQNVTLSCEQNLNHDAMYWYRQDPGQGLRLIYYSQIVNDFQKGDIAEGYSVSREKKESFPLTVTSAQKNPTAFYLCASSAATGGYEQYFGPGTRLTVT.